These 18 T cell receptor beta chains came from one sample sequenced in a study of T cells after yellow fever vaccination. TCRdb redid the calling of the 5' RACE reads with MiXCR, one entry per CDR3 protein. This table has 150,000 to 200,000 distinct CDR3 sequences, approximately 9.9% appearing once. The sample here was CD8+ T cells sorted from PBMCs, taken 15 days after the yellow fever booster vaccination. The receptors shown here come from a man between 18 and 29 years old who received the YFV17D yellow fever vaccine.

This chain links TRBV12-3 or TRBV12-4 with TRBJ2-1; TRBD2 matches 9 bases. The CDR3 spans 15 residues. The V segment lost 2 bases and the J segment 2 bases; nucleotides outside the gene matches: 1. CDR3 sequence reads: CASSLKRGAYNEQFF. In DNA, the CDR3 is TGTGCCAGCAGTTTAAAGCGGGGGGCCTACAATGAGCAGTTCTTC.

The CDR3, as DNA: TGTGCCAGCACCGAAGCGGGGGGGACCGGGGAGCTGTTTTTT. This codes for CASTEAGGTGELFF. The chain employs TRBV6-5 and TRBJ2-2; the match to TRBD2 covers 10 bases. Trimming removed 7 bases from V and 5 bases from J; junction bases left unmatched: 4. This CDR3 region has 14 residues. CDR1 and CDR2 (germline): MNHEY, SVGAGI.

A few counts support this clonotype. The V call is TRBV7-6, the J call TRBJ1-2, with D tentatively TRBD1 (6 bases). The V end was cut by 7 bases, the J end by 8 bases, with 20 bases between. Per germline, CDR1 SGHVS and CDR2 FNYEAQ. The CDR3 loop spans 14 amino acids. The CDR3 DNA is TGTGCCAGCACCTACGCTACAGGGTTAGACGGCTACACCTTC. Residues: CASTYATGLDGYTF.

This clonotype was seen ten or more times. V is TRBV6-5 and J is TRBJ2-1; D ambiguous. This CDR3 comprises 19 residues. From germline, CDR1 is MNHEY and CDR2 SVGAGI. Trimming removed 6 bases from V and 9 bases from J, with 33 bases in between. For the CDR3, the DNA is TGTGCCAGCAGACCCTCATCCCATAACATACTTGGGCTGAAGCCTGAGCAGTTCTTC. Its protein product is CASRPSSHNILGLKPEQFF.

This rearrangement joins TRBV4-3 to TRBJ2-7; the D gene could be TRBD1 or TRBD2 (5 bases each). The V gene's germline CDR1 is LGHNA and CDR2 YSLEER. The V gene lost 3 bases and the J gene lost 4 bases, with 19 bases spanning the gap. The CDR3 extends over 16 amino acids. The CDR3, as DNA: TGCGCCAGCAGCCAGCCTAGAGGGGTTAGGGATTACGAGCAGTACGTC. This encodes CASSQPRGVRDYEQYV.

This clonotype occurred a few times. The V gene is TRBV4-1, the J gene TRBJ2-5, with TRBD1 matching 8 bases. Trimming at V came to 5 bases and at J to 5 bases, leaving 10 bases not matched to a gene. Per the germline V gene, CDR1 is MGHRA and CDR2 is YSYEKL. The CDR3 length is 15 residues. DNA for the CDR3: TGCGCCAGCAGCTCCCGGCAGGGGGCGAGGGAGACCCAGTACTTC. Translation gives CASSSRQGARETQYF.

This clonotype was seen a handful of times. The genes are TRBV4-1 and TRBJ2-1, with 7 bases lining up with TRBD1. J lost 8 bases, V lost 1 base, and 5 bases had no gene match. The CDR3 has 14 residues. Germline V gene data show CDR1 as MGHRA and CDR2 as YSYEKL. The CDR3 DNA reads TGCGCCAGCAGCCAAGTTAGGGGGCACCATGAGCAGTTCTTC. Residues: CASSQVRGHHEQFF.

The rearrangement uses TRBV7-2 and TRBJ1-2, with 7 bases that match TRBD1. This CDR3 is built from 12 residues. The V and J ends lost 5 bases and 6 bases, in that order; junction bases with no gene match: 3. In germline, CDR1 is SGHTA, CDR2 FQGNSA. The CDR3 nucleotides are TGTGCCAGCAGCCCCGACAGGGATGGCTACACCTTC. It codes for CASSPDRDGYTF.

The chain employs TRBV19 and TRBJ2-3; 7 nucleotides match TRBD2. Germline-derived CDR1 and CDR2 are LNHDA and SQIVND (reference sequence). Germline trimming cut 3 bases from V and 0 bases from J; bases unmatched to any gene: 3. The CDR3 loop spans 15 amino acids. The CDR3 DNA follows: TGTGCCAGTAGTATTTACGGGGGGAGCACAGATACGCAGTATTTT. It is translated as CASSIYGGSTDTQYF.

In this sample, this clonotype turned up a few times. As DNA, the CDR3 is TGTGCCAGCAGCCCGTTAACAGGGGTCGTAGCAGATACGCAGTATTTT. It yields the protein CASSPLTGVVADTQYF. This rearrangement joins TRBV7-9 to TRBJ2-3; 7 bases fit TRBD1. The CDR3 is made up of 16 amino acids. Trimming cost V 5 bases and J 4 bases; bases outside gene matches: 12. Germline CDR1 reads SEHNR; CDR2 reads FQNEAQ (reference sequence).

This clonotype was seen more than once but under ten times. The chain combines TRBV6-5 with TRBJ1-1; D unclear. This CDR3 is 16 amino acids long. Germline CDR1 and CDR2: MNHEY and SVGAGI. V lost 2 bases, J lost 0 bases, and 13 bases lay in between. This CDR3 reads CASSYNPGSLNTEAFF. CDR3 bases: TGTGCCAGCAGTTACAACCCGGGGAGTTTGAACACTGAAGCTTTCTTT.

This clonotype has a handful of counts. V usage is TRBV30 and J usage is TRBJ2-2; TRBD2 aligns across 9 bases. With 3 bases clipped from V and 0 bases from J, the junction kept 11 bases outside the gene matches. The CDR3 loop spans 18 amino acids. CDR1 and CDR2 (germline): GTSNPN, SVGIG (reference sequence). CDR3 region: CAWSSRRGGQPNTGELFF. The CDR3 DNA follows: TGTGCCTGGAGCTCCCGGCGGGGGGGGCAACCGAACACCGGGGAGCTGTTTTTT.

The rearrangement uses TRBV7-2 and TRBJ2-3, with unresolved D. This CDR3 is built from 15 residues. V lost 2 bases and J lost 2, with 11 bases in between. Germline CDR1 reads SGHTA; CDR2 reads FQGNSA. CDR3 coding DNA: TGTGCCAGCAGCTTAATTCAGGAATTCACAGATACGCAGTATTTT. It yields the protein CASSLIQEFTDTQYF.

This clonotype was recorded a few times. This chain joins TRBV11-1 and TRBJ2-7; no definite D call. The CDR3 is 14 residues long. Looked up from germline, CDR1 is SGHAT and CDR2 is FQDESV (reference sequence). Deletions cut 3 bases from V and 2 bases from J, with 11 bases between. CDR3 in amino acids: CASSLDLPPYEQYF. The CDR3 coding sequence is TGTGCCAGCAGCTTGGACCTACCCCCCTACGAGCAGTACTTC.

V gene TRBV7-9 combines with J gene TRBJ2-7; 7 positions agree with TRBD1. This CDR3 region has 14 residues. Trimming cost V 5 bases and J 3 bases; bases outside gene matches: 7. CDR1 and CDR2 from the germline V gene are SEHNR and FQNEAQ (reference sequence). Here the CDR3 reads CASSQTGRHYEQYV. CDR3 coding DNA: TGTGCCAGCAGCCAGACAGGGAGACACTACGAGCAGTACGTC.

The table lists this clonotype with a few counts. The chain recombines TRBV7-9 with TRBJ2-2, with 9 nucleotides matching TRBD2. Germline V lookup: CDR1 SEHNR, CDR2 FQNEAQ (reference sequence). The CDR3 is made up of 12 amino acids. The CDR3 DNA sequence: TGTGCTAGCGGGAGTATCACCGGGGAGCTGTTTTTT. The encoded protein is CASGSITGELFF.

The chain combines TRBV5-1 with TRBJ1-1; D is ambiguous. Germline CDR1 is SGHRS and CDR2 is YFSETQ. The CDR3 is 15 amino acids. V shed 0 bases and J shed 1 base, with 10 bases lying between them. The CDR3 sequence: CASSLVVSGNTEAFF. In nucleotides, the CDR3 is TGCGCCAGCAGCTTGGTAGTTTCGGGGAACACTGAAGCTTTCTTT.

This clonotype came up a few times. The rearrangement uses TRBV4-3 and TRBJ2-1; D unresolved. V lost 3 bases and J 4 bases, leaving 4 bases between the germline ends. CDR1 LGHNA and CDR2 YSLEER come from the germline V gene. The CDR3 contains 12 residues. Here the CDR3 reads CASSQGYNEQFF. CDR3 nucleotides: TGCGCCAGCAGCCAGGGATACAATGAGCAGTTCTTC.